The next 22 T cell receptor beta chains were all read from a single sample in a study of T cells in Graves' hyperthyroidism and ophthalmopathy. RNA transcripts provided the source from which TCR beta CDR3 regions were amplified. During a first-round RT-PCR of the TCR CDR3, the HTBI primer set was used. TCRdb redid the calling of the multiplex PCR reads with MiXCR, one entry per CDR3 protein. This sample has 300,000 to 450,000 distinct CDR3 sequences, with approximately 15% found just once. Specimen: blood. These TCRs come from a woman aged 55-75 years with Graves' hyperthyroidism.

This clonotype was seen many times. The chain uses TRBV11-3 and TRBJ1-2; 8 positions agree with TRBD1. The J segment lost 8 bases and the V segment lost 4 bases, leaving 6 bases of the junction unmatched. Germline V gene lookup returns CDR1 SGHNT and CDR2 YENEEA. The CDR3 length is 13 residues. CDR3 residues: CASSSGQGTGYTF. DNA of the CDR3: TGTGCCAGCAGCTCCGGACAGGGAACGGGCTACACCTTC.

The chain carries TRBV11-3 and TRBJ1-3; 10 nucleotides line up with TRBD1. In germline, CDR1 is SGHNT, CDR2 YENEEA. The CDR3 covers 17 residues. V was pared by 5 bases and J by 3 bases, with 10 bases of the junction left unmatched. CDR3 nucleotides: TGTGCCAGCAGCCTCCGGGGGACAGGGGAATTTGGAAACACCATATATTTT. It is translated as CASSLRGTGEFGNTIYF.

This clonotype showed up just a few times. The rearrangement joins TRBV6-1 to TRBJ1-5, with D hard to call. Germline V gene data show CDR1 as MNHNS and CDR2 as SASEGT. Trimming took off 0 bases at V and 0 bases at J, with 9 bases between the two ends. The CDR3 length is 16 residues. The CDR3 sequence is CASSEAGPYSNQPQHF. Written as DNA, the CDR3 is TGTGCCAGCAGTGAAGCAGGGCCGTATAGCAATCAGCCCCAGCATTTT.

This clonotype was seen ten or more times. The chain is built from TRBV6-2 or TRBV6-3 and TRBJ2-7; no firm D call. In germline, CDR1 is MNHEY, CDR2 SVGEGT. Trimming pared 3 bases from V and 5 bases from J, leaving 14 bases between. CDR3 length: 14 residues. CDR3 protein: CASSYRTARNEQYF. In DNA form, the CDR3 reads TGTGCCAGCAGTTATAGGACGGCTAGGAACGAGCAGTACTTC.

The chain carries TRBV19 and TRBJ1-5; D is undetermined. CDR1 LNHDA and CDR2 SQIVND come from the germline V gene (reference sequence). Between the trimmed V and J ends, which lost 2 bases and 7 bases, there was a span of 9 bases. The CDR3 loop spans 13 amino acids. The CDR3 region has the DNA TGTGCCAGTAGTATATCCGCCGGGCAGCCCCAGCATTTT. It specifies CASSISAGQPQHF.

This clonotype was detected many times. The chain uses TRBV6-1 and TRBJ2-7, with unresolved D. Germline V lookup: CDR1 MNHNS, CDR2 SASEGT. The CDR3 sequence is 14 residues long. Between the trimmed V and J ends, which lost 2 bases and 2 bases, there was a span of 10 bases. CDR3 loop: CASSEIHGPYEQYF. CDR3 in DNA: TGTGCCAGCAGTGAAATACACGGTCCCTACGAGCAGTACTTC.

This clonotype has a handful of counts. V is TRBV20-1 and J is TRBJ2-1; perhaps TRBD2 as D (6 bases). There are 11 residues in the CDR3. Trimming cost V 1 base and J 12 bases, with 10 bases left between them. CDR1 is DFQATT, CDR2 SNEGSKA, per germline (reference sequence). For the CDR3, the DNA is TGCAGTGCTAGAGCGGGAGTAGGGCAGTTCTTC. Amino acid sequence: CSARAGVGQFF.

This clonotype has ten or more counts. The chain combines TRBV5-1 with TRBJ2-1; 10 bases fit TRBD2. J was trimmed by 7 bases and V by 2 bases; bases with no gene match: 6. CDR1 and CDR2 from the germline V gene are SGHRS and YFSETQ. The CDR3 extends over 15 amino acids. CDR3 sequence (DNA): TGCGCCAGCAGCTTCGGGCCTAGCGGGAGTAATGAGCAGTTCTTC. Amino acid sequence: CASSFGPSGSNEQFF.

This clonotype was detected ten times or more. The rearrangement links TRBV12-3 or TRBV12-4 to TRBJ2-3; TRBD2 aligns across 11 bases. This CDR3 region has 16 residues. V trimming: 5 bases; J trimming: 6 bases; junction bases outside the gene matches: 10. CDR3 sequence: CASSPPTSGITDTQYF. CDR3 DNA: TGTGCCAGCAGTCCCCCGACTAGCGGGATAACGGATACGCAGTATTTT.

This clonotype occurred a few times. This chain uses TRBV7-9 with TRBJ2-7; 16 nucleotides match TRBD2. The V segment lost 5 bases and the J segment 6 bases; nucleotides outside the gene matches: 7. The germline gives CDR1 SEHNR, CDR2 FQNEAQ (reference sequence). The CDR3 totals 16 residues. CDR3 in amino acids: CASSTGTSGRAREQYF. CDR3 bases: TGTGCCAGCAGCACAGGGACTAGCGGGAGGGCCCGCGAGCAGTACTTC.

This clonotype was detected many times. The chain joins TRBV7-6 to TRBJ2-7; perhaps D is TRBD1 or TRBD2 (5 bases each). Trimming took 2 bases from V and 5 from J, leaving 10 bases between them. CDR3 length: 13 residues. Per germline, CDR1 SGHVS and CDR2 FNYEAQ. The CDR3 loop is CASSLRDGDEQYF. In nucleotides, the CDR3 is TGTGCCAGCAGCTTACGGGACGGCGACGAGCAGTACTTC.

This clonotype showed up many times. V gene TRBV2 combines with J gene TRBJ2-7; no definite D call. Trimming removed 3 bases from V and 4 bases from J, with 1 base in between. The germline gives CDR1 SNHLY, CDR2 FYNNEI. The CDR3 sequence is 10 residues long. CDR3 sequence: CASSEYEQYF. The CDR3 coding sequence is TGTGCCAGCAGTGAGTACGAGCAGTACTTC.

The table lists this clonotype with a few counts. CDR3 nucleotide sequence: TGCAGCGAGTGCCGGGACAGGGGCAATCAGCCCCAGCATTTT. Translated, it gives CSECRDRGNQPQHF. The rearrangement joins TRBV29-1 to TRBJ1-5; TRBD1 agrees at 9 bases. CDR3 size: 14 residues. CDR1 and CDR2 from the germline V gene are SQVTM and ANQGSEA. Trimming took 7 bases from V and 2 from J; bases not matched to a gene: 6.

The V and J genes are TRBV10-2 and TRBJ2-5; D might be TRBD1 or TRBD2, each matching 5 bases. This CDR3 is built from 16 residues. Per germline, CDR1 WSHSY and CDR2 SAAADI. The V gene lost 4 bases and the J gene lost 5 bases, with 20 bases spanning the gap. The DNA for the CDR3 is TGCGCCAGCAGTGGTGGAAAGACCACCTGGGGGGAGACCCAGTACTTC. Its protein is CASSGGKTTWGETQYF.

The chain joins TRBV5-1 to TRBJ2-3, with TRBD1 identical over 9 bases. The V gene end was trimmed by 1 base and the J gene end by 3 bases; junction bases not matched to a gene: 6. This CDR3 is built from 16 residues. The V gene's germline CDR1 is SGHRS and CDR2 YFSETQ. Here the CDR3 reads CASSLSGTGLTDTQYF. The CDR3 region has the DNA TGCGCCAGCAGCTTGAGTGGGACAGGGTTGACAGATACGCAGTATTTT.

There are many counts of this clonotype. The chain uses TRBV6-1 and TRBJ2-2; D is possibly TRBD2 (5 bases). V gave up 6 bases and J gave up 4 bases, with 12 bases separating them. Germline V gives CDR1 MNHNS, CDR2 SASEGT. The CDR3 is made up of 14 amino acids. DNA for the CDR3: TGTGCCAGCAGGAAACTAGGAGGCACCGGGGAGCTGTTTTTT. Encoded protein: CASRKLGGTGELFF.

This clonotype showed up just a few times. CDR3 nucleotides: TGTGCCAGCAGCTTAGTTTGGAACGATGCAACTAATGAAAAACTGTTTTTT. It specifies CASSLVWNDATNEKLFF. The rearrangement uses TRBV7-9 and TRBJ1-4; D is uncertain. This CDR3 comprises 17 residues. Looked up from germline, CDR1 is SEHNR and CDR2 is FQNEAQ (reference sequence). Deletions cut 1 base from V and 0 bases from J, with 12 bases between.

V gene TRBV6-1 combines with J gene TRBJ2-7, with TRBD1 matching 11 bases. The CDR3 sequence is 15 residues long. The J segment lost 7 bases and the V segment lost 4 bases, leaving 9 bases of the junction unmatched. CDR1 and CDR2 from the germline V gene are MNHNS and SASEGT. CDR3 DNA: TGTGCCAGCAGTGCCGAGAGGACAGGGGGCTCTGAGCAGTACTTC. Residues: CASSAERTGGSEQYF.

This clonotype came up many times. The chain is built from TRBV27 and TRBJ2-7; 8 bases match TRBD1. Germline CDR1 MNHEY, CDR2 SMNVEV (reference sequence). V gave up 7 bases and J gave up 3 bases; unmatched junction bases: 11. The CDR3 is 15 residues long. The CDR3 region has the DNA TGTGCCAGCACCCTCAGGGGGCCGGGGTACTACGAGCAGTACTTC. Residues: CASTLRGPGYYEQYF.

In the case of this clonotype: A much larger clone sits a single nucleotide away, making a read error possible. Here the CDR3 DNA reads TGCAGTGTTCGAGACGGGTATGGCGGGGAGCTGTTTTTT. This codes for CSVRDGYGGELFF. This chain uses TRBV20-1 with TRBJ2-2; D is uncertain. CDR3 length equals 13 residues. Trimming left V 7 bases short and J 7 bases short, with 16 bases between. Germline CDR1 reads DFQATT; CDR2 reads SNEGSKA (reference sequence).

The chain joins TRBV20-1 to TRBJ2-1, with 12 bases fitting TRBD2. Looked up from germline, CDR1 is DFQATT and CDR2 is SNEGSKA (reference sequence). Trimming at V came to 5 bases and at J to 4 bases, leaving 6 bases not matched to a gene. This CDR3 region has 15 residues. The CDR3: CSALRTSGDYNEQFF. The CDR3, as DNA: TGCAGTGCTTTACGGACTAGCGGGGATTACAATGAGCAGTTCTTC.

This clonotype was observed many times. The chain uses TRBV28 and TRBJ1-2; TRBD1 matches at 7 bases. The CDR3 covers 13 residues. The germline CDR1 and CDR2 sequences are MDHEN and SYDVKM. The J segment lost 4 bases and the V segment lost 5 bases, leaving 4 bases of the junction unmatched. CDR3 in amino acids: CASSVTGTYGYTF. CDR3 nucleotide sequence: TGTGCCAGCAGTGTGACAGGGACCTATGGCTACACCTTC.